The 30 T cell receptor beta chains given below trace back to one sample, sequenced in a study of shared clonotypes between healthy human individuals (TCRdb year 2020). Libraries were constructed by the immunoSEQ multiplex PCR assay. This immuneACCESS table, as held by TCRdb, lists in-frame sequences with V and J called but not all clones. Of the missing ones, under half trace to an unresolved V gene in checked studies; the others have no known cause. Counted in this sample were about 870,000 clones; about 92% of them appeared once. The ten largest clones add up to 20% to 30% of the sample. CD8 naive samples were obtained by positive selection for CCR7 among CD45RO-negative cells, yielding a CD45RA+CCR7+ population from which TemRA cells were excluded. Sequencing was performed on naive CD8+ T cells sorted from blood. The meaning of the sample's cell subset or site label: CD45RA+CCR7+. The source of these receptors is a man aged 25-40 years in good health.

In nucleotides, the CDR3 is TGTGCCAGCAGCTTAAACCAAGGACTAAACATTCAGTACTTC. This sequence encodes CASSLNQGLNIQYF. The chain combines TRBV7-9 with TRBJ2-4; tentatively, D is TRBD2 (5 bases). Germline CDR1 SEHNR, CDR2 FQNEAQ (reference sequence). The CDR3 is 14 amino acids. Trimming left V 2 bases short and J 6 bases short, with 11 bases between.

The chain carries TRBV15 and TRBJ2-3, with D perhaps matching TRBD1 (5 bases). The V end lost 0 bases, the J end lost 3 bases, and 13 bases lay between the germline ends. The CDR3 covers 16 residues. Looked up from germline, CDR1 is LNHNV and CDR2 is YYDKDF (reference sequence). CDR3 DNA: TGTGCCACCAGCAGAGATGGGGCGTTCGGGACAGATACGCAGTATTTT. This encodes CATSRDGAFGTDTQYF.

V gene TRBV5-4 combines with J gene TRBJ2-5; D is possibly TRBD2 (5 bases). This CDR3 comprises 15 residues. Trimming removed 0 bases at V and 5 bases at J, with 14 bases between. Germline V gene sequence: CDR1 SGHNT, CDR2 YYREEE (reference sequence). CDR3: CASSLAGSRGETQYF. The CDR3 DNA reads as TGTGCCAGCAGCTTGGCGGGTTCGCGCGGGGAGACCCAGTACTTC. The variable domain in full, completed from reference TRBV5-4 and TRBJ2-5, reads ETGVTQSPTHLIKTRGQQVTLRCSSQSGHNTVSWYQQALGQGPQFIFQYYREEENGRGNFPPRFSGLQFPNYSSELNVNALELDDSALYLCASSLAGSRGETQYFGPGTRLLVL.

The V and J genes are TRBV7-8 and TRBJ2-7; D perhaps matches TRBD2 (5 bases). Trimming pared 1 base from V and 0 bases from J, leaving 10 bases between. Germline V gene lookup returns CDR1 SGHVS and CDR2 FQNEAQ. The CDR3 is made up of 15 amino acids. DNA of the CDR3: TGTGCCAGCAGCTTAGAAGGGAGTAGCTCCTACGAGCAGTACTTC. It codes for CASSLEGSSSYEQYF.

V is TRBV27 and J is TRBJ1-2; D unclear. The germline CDR1 and CDR2 sequences are MNHEY and SMNVEV (reference sequence). This CDR3 contains 16 residues. V was cut by 5 bases and J by 4 bases, with 20 bases left in between. The CDR3 DNA reads TGTGCCAGCAGTAGTATGGGCAGCCGAGTGGTCTATGGCTACACCTTC. This encodes CASSSMGSRVVYGYTF.

The chain uses TRBV6-6 and TRBJ2-7; no definite D call. The CDR3 covers 13 residues. Trimming cost V 5 bases and J 1 base, with 9 bases left between them. Germline V CDR1 and CDR2: MNHNY, SVGAGI (reference sequence). CDR3 protein: CASSLDGSYEQYF. In DNA form, the CDR3 reads TGTGCCAGCAGTCTAGACGGATCCTACGAGCAGTACTTC.

The chain employs TRBV5-6 and TRBJ2-1, with 9 bases fitting TRBD1. The CDR3 loop spans 16 amino acids. Germline V CDR1 and CDR2: SGHDT, YYEEEE. V lost 3 bases and J lost 1; bases outside the gene matches: 5. The CDR3 region has the DNA TGTGCCAGCAGCTGGACCGGGACAGGGTCCTACAATGAGCAGTTCTTC. Translating it yields CASSWTGTGSYNEQFF.

Details on this clone: This specimen includes other DNA sequences encoding the same CDR3. V is TRBV7-2 and J is TRBJ2-1; the D is unclear. The CDR3 sequence is 13 residues long. CDR1 and CDR2 (germline): SGHTA, FQGNSA. The V and J ends lost 0 bases and 9 bases respectively, with 9 bases between them. CDR3 bases: TGTGCCAGCAGCTTAGCAGGGCCAGGTGAGCAGTTCTTC. Translated: CASSLAGPGEQFF.

This clone was counted between two and nine times. The sample carries other DNA sequences with the same CDR3. The chain has TRBV5-6 and TRBJ2-2; D unclear. Germline values: CDR1 SGHDT, CDR2 YYEEEE. V was trimmed by 3 bases and J by 6 bases, leaving 3 bases between them. The CDR3 loop spans 11 amino acids. CDR3 sequence reads: CASSWSGELFF. The CDR3 DNA is TGTGCCAGCAGCTGGTCCGGGGAGCTGTTTTTT.

This clone was detected only once. The chain employs TRBV18 and TRBJ2-1; TRBD1 might be the D (6 bases). This CDR3 has 14 residues. V was shortened by 3 bases and J by 5 bases, with 11 bases between the two germline ends. Germline V lookup: CDR1 KGHSH, CDR2 LQKENI. The DNA of the CDR3 is TGTGCCAGCTCACCGCTGTGGACAGACAATGAGCAGTTCTTC. Translating gives CASSPLWTDNEQFF.

This sequence joins TRBV30 and TRBJ1-1; D is unresolved. The CDR3 consists of 14 residues. The germline V and J ends were trimmed by 0 bases and 5 bases, with 13 bases remaining between them. CDR1 and CDR2 (germline): GTSNPN, SVGIG (reference sequence). The CDR3 DNA is TGTGCCTGGAGTGTACCCGGAACTTATACTGAAGCTTTCTTT. Amino acids: CAWSVPGTYTEAFF.

This clone was detected once. The rearrangement uses TRBV7-9 and TRBJ2-7; 9 positions agree with TRBD1. V lost 5 bases, J lost 2 bases, and 7 bases stayed unmatched. The CDR3 runs 15 residues. Germline assignment: CDR1 SEHNR and CDR2 FQNEAQ (reference sequence). The DNA for the CDR3 is TGTGCCAGCAGCGCCCCGGACAGGGGTACCTACGAGCAGTACTTC. This codes for CASSAPDRGTYEQYF.

V usage is TRBV7-2 and J usage is TRBJ2-6; 9 positions match TRBD1. Trimming took 0 bases from V and 0 from J; bases not matched to a gene: 12. Germline V gene data show CDR1 as SGHTA and CDR2 as FQGNSA. The CDR3 totals 21 residues. CDR3 nucleotides: TGTGCCAGCAGCTTAGCGTTGACAGGGGGAATCCTTACCTCTGGGGCCAACGTCCTGACTTTC. Encoded protein: CASSLALTGGILTSGANVLTF.

The J gene is TRBJ2-7, the V gene TRBV6-1, with D unresolved. CDR1 is MNHNS and CDR2 is SASEGT in the germline V gene. V gave up 8 bases and J gave up 4 bases, with 6 bases separating them. The CDR3 consists of 10 residues. The DNA for the CDR3 is TGTGCCAGCGGGCCTTACGAGCAGTACTTC. Translating it yields CASGPYEQYF.

The V gene is TRBV4-3, the J gene TRBJ2-1; D call uncertain. With 0 bases removed from V and 8 bases from J, the gap between germline ends came to 11 bases. The CDR3 totals 14 residues. Germline assignment: CDR1 LGHNA and CDR2 YSLEER. CDR3 sequence reads: CASSQDWSQYEQFF. The CDR3 bases are TGCGCCAGCAGCCAAGATTGGAGTCAGTATGAGCAGTTCTTC.

This sequence joins TRBV11-2 and TRBJ2-1; TRBD2 matches 7 bases. V was clipped by 5 bases and J by 0 bases; unmatched bases: 4. The CDR3 covers 15 residues. From germline, CDR1 is SGHAT and CDR2 FQNNGV. CDR3 DNA sequence: TGTGCCAGCAGCCAGGGACTATCCTCCTACAATGAGCAGTTCTTC. It codes for CASSQGLSSYNEQFF. The full variable domain, its missing parts supplied by reference TRBV11-2 and TRBJ2-1, is EAGVAQSPRYKIIEKRQSVAFWCNPISGHATLYWYQQILGQGPKLLIQFQNNGVVDDSQLPKDRFSAERLKGVDSTLKIQPAKLEDSAVYLCASSQGLSSYNEQFFGPGTRLTVL.

Of note for this clone: In the same sample, other DNA sequences code for this CDR3. The V gene is TRBV4-3, the J gene TRBJ2-7; D might be TRBD2 (6 bases). Germline values: CDR1 LGHNA, CDR2 YSLEER. This CDR3 spans 15 amino acids. Deletions cut 0 bases from V and 0 bases from J, with 9 bases between. CDR3 DNA: TGCGCCAGCAGCCAAGAAGCGGGTTCCTCCTACGAGCAGTACTTC. Translated: CASSQEAGSSYEQYF.

The rearrangement uses TRBV9 and TRBJ1-4; 7 bases agree with TRBD1. Germline V gene lookup returns CDR1 SGDLS and CDR2 YYNGEE. This CDR3 is 17 amino acids long. Trimming cost V 4 bases and J 4 bases; bases outside gene matches: 13. CDR3 DNA: TGTGCCAGCAGCCCCAACCAACAGGGGCTCCATAATGAAAAACTGTTTTTT. This encodes CASSPNQQGLHNEKLFF.

The chain recombines TRBV10-2 with TRBJ1-5; D gene unclear. The length of the CDR3 is 12 residues. The V gene's germline CDR1 is WSHSY and CDR2 SAAADI. Trimming shortened V by 8 bases and J by 4 bases, and 9 bases separated the two germline ends. The CDR3, as DNA: TGCGCCAGCGGGGAAGGGAATCAGCCCCAGCATTTT. Protein sequence: CASGEGNQPQHF.

The chain employs TRBV21-1 and TRBJ2-1; TRBD1 reflects the table's D call only, with no check against the DNA. TRBV21-1 is a pseudogene. The CDR3 runs 13 residues. The CDR3 bases are TGTGCCAGCAGCCACGGGACAGACGATGAGCAGTTCTTC. It translates to CASSHGTDDEQFF.

The chain carries TRBV6-1 and TRBJ1-5; D remains ambiguous. V was shortened by 1 base and J by 7 bases, with 8 bases between the two germline ends. The V gene's germline CDR1 is MNHNS and CDR2 SASEGT. The CDR3 has 13 amino acids. CDR3 sequence reads: CASSEGTRQPQHF. The CDR3 region has the DNA TGTGCCAGCAGTGAAGGGACGAGACAGCCCCAGCATTTT.

This clone was counted once. V and J are TRBV7-8 and TRBJ2-3; TRBD2 aligns across 12 bases. The V gene's germline CDR1 is SGHVS and CDR2 FQNEAQ. This CDR3 contains 19 residues. Trimming cost V 5 bases and J 0 bases; bases outside gene matches: 12. The CDR3 here is CASSGRTSGKVASTDTQYF. In DNA form, the CDR3 reads TGTGCCAGCAGCGGAAGGACTAGCGGGAAAGTGGCTAGCACAGATACGCAGTATTTT.

The chain carries TRBV7-2 and TRBJ2-7; 11 bases are a match to TRBD2. The CDR3 loop spans 15 amino acids. V lost 4 bases and J lost 5; bases outside the gene matches: 7. Germline V lookup: CDR1 SGHTA, CDR2 FQGNSA. The CDR3 protein is CASSSTSGNDNEQYF. CDR3 DNA: TGTGCCAGCAGCTCGACTAGCGGGAACGATAACGAGCAGTACTTC.

This chain joins TRBV28 and TRBJ1-3; the D is unclear. Germline CDR1 reads MDHEN; CDR2 reads SYDVKM. This CDR3 spans 16 amino acids. Deletions cut 3 bases from V and 3 bases from J, with 15 bases between. As DNA, the CDR3 is TGTGCCAGCAGTTTCCTCCACGGAAGAAATGGAAACACCATATATTTT. Amino acids: CASSFLHGRNGNTIYF. Together with reference TRBV28 and TRBJ1-3, the CDR3 gives the full variable domain: DVKVTQSSRYLVKRTGEKVFLECVQDMDHENMFWYRQDPGLGLRLIYFSYDVKMKEKGDIPEGYSVSREKKERFSLILESASTNQTSMYLCASSFLHGRNGNTIYFGEGSWLTVV.

V is TRBV6-1 and J is TRBJ2-5, with D possibly TRBD1 on 6 matching bases. This CDR3 contains 12 residues. CDR1 and CDR2 from the germline V gene are MNHNS and SASEGT. Trimming cost V 11 bases and J 0 bases, with 10 bases left between them. The CDR3 loop is CAGRTDQETQYF. CDR3 bases: TGTGCCGGCCGGACAGACCAAGAGACCCAGTACTTC.

This clone was seen a handful of times. The chain joins TRBV27 to TRBJ1-5, with D unclear. The CDR3 has 15 residues. V lost 2 bases and J 3 bases, leaving 11 bases between the germline ends. CDR1 is MNHEY, CDR2 SMNVEV, per germline (reference sequence). The CDR3 here is CASSLNGEVNQPQHF. The CDR3 nucleotides read TGTGCCAGCAGTTTAAACGGGGAGGTCAATCAGCCCCAGCATTTT.

Comments on this clone: Other DNA sequences in the sample encode the same CDR3. The gene calls are TRBV19 and TRBJ2-7; D may correspond to TRBD1 or TRBD2 (7 bases each). CDR3 size: 14 residues. The V gene lost 1 base and the J gene lost 3 bases, with 10 bases spanning the gap. In germline, CDR1 is LNHDA, CDR2 SQIVND (reference sequence). CDR3 residues: CASSIAGGGYEQYF. DNA of the CDR3: TGTGCCAGTAGTATAGCAGGGGGGGGCTACGAGCAGTACTTC.

The V and J genes are TRBV11-2 and TRBJ2-7, with 9 bases that match TRBD2. In germline, CDR1 is SGHAT, CDR2 FQNNGV. The CDR3 has 14 amino acids. With V trimmed by 8 bases and J by 3 bases, 8 bases remained unmatched. The CDR3 DNA follows: TGTGCCAGCCAGCCGGGACTAGCTCGCTACGAGCAGTACTTC. Amino acid sequence: CASQPGLARYEQYF.

The chain recombines TRBV7-9 with TRBJ1-5; D unresolved. The CDR3 is 12 residues long. V shed 2 bases and J shed 7 bases, with 6 bases lying between them. Germline values: CDR1 SEHNR, CDR2 FQNEAQ (reference sequence). The CDR3 region has the DNA TGTGCCAGCAGCTTATTGGGGCAGCCCCAGCATTTT. It translates to CASSLLGQPQHF.

The gene calls are TRBV6-5 and TRBJ2-7; 7 nucleotides align to TRBD1. Germline trimming cut 0 bases from V and 2 bases from J; bases unmatched to any gene: 4. Germline CDR1 and CDR2: MNHEY and SVGAGI. This CDR3 comprises 15 residues. CDR3 loop: CASSYSTGKPYEQYF. Here the CDR3 DNA reads TGTGCCAGCAGTTACTCGACAGGGAAGCCCTACGAGCAGTACTTC.